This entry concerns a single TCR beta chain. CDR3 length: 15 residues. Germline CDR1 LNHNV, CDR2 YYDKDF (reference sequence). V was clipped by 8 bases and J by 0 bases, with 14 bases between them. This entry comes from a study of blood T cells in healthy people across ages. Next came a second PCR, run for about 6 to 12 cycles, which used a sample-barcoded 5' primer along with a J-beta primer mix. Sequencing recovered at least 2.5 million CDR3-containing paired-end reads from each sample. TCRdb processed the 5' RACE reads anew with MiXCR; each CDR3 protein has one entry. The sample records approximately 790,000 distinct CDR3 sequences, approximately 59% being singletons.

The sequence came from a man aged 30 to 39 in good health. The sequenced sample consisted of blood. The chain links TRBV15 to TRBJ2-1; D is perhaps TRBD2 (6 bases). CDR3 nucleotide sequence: TGTGCCACCCTCCTTGGGGGAGGCTCCTACAATGAGCAGTTCTTC. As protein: CATLLGGGSYNEQFF. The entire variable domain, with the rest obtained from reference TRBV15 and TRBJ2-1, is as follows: DAMVIQNPRYQVTQFGKPVTLSCSQTLNHNVMYWYQQKSSQAPKLLFHYYDKDFNNEADTPDNFQSRRPNTSFCFLDIRSPGLGDTAMYLCATLLGGGSYNEQFFGPGTRLTVL.